This T cell receptor (beta chain) was sequenced during a study of T cell responses to AZD1222 COVID-19 vaccine listed by TCRdb under 2021. Notes on the research overall: A total of just over 230 trial participants underwent TCR sequencing, of whom around 200 received two doses of AZD1222 and some 25 received two doses of the MenACWY control vaccine. Trial participants were enrolled by age into subgroups of 18-55, 56-69 and 70-plus years, and 148, 28 and 57 TCR-sequenced participants, respectively, were included in these subgroups.

The CDR3 regions of human TCRbeta chains were analyzed by immunosequencing. Under the source paper's analysis protocol: Repertoire TCRs were matched against a reference library of SARS-CoV-2-specific TCRs generated with the MIRA antigen-specificity platform. Breadth was defined as the fraction of unique TCRs that were SARS-CoV-2-associated, and depth was defined as the fraction of total T cells that were SARS-CoV-2-associated. Using the MIRA data, every spike-specific TCR was mapped to the spike region that the TCR reacted to and assigned to either a CD4 or a CD8 class. Log10-transformed breadth and depth values were compared by one-way ANOVA with Sidak's multiple comparisons tests. This is the immuneACCESS table as TCRdb keeps it, with only in-frame sequences that have V and J called. A part of the clones is gone; compared with another copy, unresolved V genes explain less than half, and the rest is unexplained. From that table come the V and J calls and clone size; the DNA was used to work out D and trimming. In this sample the table shows roughly 150,000 clones, around 88% of which occur a single time. Jointly, the top ten make up roughly 1.1% of the sample.

CDR3 length: 15 amino acids, cysteine to phenylalanine. Just the 45-base CDR3 DNA is kept, in frame starting at base 1. The germline ends are 18 bases apart after V is trimmed by 4 bases and J by 4 bases. The germline V gene gives CDR1 as SGHDT and CDR2 as YYEEEE. Paper-wide results and their limitations: Reportedly, almost half of the unique spike-specific TCRs recognized epitopes lying outside the regions that are mutated in the B.1.351 and B.1.1.7 variants. CD4 TCRs associated with the vaccine covered the entire spike protein, and the dominant responses were in regions 160-218 and 743-854. Conclusions about previously exposed vaccinees are limited because only five or six AZD1222 recipients were SARS-CoV-2 seropositive at baseline. In the small 56-69-year group, the increase in depth fell short of significance, most likely because of low power. Most participants were white British and females outnumbered males, and the authors suggested that clonal diversity may have been underestimated. Because no samples from the day 14 peak response were available, repertoires could be characterized only after the peak T cell response. After two AZD1222 doses, spike-specific TCR breadth and depth were significantly higher than at day 0 and than in MenACWY recipients.

This sample's time point label indicates: about 28 days (+/-7) after the second vaccine dose. AZD1222 recipients given second doses at about 4 weeks or at about 12 weeks were pooled, since spike-specific TCR depth and breadth were not found to differ between the two schedules. Vaccinee samples were obtained from the UK trials COV001 and COV002, which included a single-blind randomized controlled phase 2/3 trial of AZD1222 (ChAdOx1 nCoV-19) in healthy adults. Trial participant PBMC samples were collected at day 0 and day 28 after the second dose for TCRbeta chain sequencing. A word on this clone: The antigen this receptor binds is unknown. Base qualities are missing; no much larger clone stands one base away.

This receptor was identified in an adult who received the AZD1222 COVID-19 vaccine. Sequenced here: peripheral blood, sampled 28 days after the second AZD1222 dose. Recombination joined TRBV5-6 with TRBJ2-7, with a tentative D gene TRBD1 over 6 matching bases. Here is the DNA: TGTGCCAGCAGCGACTTCCTCGACAGGAGGTACGAGCAGTACTTC. This translates into CASSDFLDRRYEQYF.